Shown below are 5 T cell receptor beta chains from a single sample sequenced in a study of long-term antiretroviral therapy in people with HIV. immunoSEQ v3.0 was run at survey level. Libraries were prepared by immunoSEQ multiplex PCR; TCRdb keeps only in-frame clonotypes and omits some of them. Of 25,000 to 35,000 clones listed, more than 60% are singletons. Source: unsorted PBMCs, taken 3.1 years after starting antiretroviral therapy. The receptors originated from a woman aged 45-59 years with HIV.

The chain employs TRBV4-1 and TRBJ1-5; 7 bases agree with TRBD1. The junction had 7 bases not matched to a gene; V was cut back by 5 bases and J by 6 bases. The CDR3 extends over 14 amino acids. The germline gives CDR1 MGHRA, CDR2 YSYEKL. CDR3 DNA: TGCGCCAGCAGCGACCGGGACAGAGGTCAGCCCCAGCATTTT. Amino acids: CASSDRDRGQPQHF.

This clone has just a few counts. The genes are TRBV30 and TRBJ1-2; 7 bases line up with TRBD1. The V gene's germline CDR1 is GTSNPN and CDR2 SVGIG (reference sequence). The CDR3 extends over 15 amino acids. Losses at the gene ends were 0 bases for V and 4 bases for J; bases not matched to a gene: 8. The CDR3 nucleotides are TGTGCCTGGAGTGTACAAACAGGGGCCGGCTATGGCTACACCTTC. Its translation: CAWSVQTGAGYGYTF. Variable domain in full (rest from reference TRBV30 and TRBJ1-2): SQTIHQWPATLVQPVGSPLSLECTVEGTSNPNLYWYRQAAGRGLQLLFYSVGIGQISSEVPQNLSASRPQDRQFILSSKKLLLSDSGFYLCAWSVQTGAGYGYTFGSGTRLTVV.

This clone was seen a few times. The chain is built from TRBV30 and TRBJ1-5, with D perhaps matching TRBD1 (5 bases). Between the trimmed V and J ends, which lost 4 bases and 4 bases, there was a span of 11 bases. CDR1 and CDR2 from the germline V gene are GTSNPN and SVGIG (reference sequence). This CDR3 is 13 amino acids long. The CDR3 loop is CAWTPGPNQPQHF. The CDR3 bases are TGTGCCTGGACCCCGGGGCCGAATCAGCCCCAGCATTTT.

The genes are TRBV9 and TRBJ2-5, with D perhaps matching TRBD1 (6 bases). The germline V and J ends were trimmed by 5 bases and 3 bases, with 17 bases remaining between them. The CDR3 has 15 residues. Germline CDR1 is SGDLS and CDR2 is YYNGEE. For the CDR3, the DNA is TGTGCCAGCAGGAGAGGGGGATCCATCGAAGAGACCCAGTACTTC. Its protein is CASRRGGSIEETQYF.

This clone was seen just once. The rearrangement uses TRBV7-2 and TRBJ2-7; TRBD2 agrees at 7 bases. The CDR3 covers 14 residues. The junction had 10 bases not matched to a gene; V was cut back by 5 bases and J by 6 bases. CDR1 and CDR2 (germline): SGHTA, FQGNSA. The CDR3 sequence: CASSPRVGGIEQYV. The CDR3 nucleotides read TGTGCCAGCAGCCCCCGCGTGGGAGGGATCGAGCAGTACGTC.